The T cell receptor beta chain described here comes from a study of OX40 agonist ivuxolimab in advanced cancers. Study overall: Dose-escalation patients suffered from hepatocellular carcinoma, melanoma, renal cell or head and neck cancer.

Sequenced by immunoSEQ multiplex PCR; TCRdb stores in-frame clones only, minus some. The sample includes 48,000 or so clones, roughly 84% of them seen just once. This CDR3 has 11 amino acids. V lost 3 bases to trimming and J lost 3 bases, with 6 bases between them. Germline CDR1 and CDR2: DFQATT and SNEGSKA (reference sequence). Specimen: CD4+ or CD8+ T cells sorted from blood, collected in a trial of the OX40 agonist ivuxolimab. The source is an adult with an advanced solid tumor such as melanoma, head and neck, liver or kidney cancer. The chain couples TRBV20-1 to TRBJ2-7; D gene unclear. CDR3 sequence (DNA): TGCAGTGCTAGTCCTGACTACGAGCAGTACTTC. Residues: CSASPDYEQYF.